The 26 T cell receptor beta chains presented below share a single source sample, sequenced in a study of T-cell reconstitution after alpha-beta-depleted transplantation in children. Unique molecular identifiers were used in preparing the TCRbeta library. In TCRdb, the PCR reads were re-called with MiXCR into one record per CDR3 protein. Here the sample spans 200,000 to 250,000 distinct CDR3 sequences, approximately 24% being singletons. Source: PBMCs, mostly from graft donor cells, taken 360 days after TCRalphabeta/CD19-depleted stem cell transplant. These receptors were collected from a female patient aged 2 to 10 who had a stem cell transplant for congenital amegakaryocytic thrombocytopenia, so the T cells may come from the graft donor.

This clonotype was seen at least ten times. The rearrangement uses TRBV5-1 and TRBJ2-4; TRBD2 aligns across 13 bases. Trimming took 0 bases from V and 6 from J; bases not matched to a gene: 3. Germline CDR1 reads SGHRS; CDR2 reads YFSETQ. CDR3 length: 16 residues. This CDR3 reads CASSLEGLAGVNIQYF. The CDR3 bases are TGCGCCAGCAGCTTGGAAGGACTAGCGGGAGTAAACATTCAGTACTTC.

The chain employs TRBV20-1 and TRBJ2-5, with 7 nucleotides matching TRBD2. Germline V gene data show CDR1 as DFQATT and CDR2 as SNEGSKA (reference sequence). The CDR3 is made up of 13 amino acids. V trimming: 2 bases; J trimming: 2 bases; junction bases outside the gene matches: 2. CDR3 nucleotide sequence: TGCAGTGCTAGACTAGCGGAACAAGAGACCCAGTACTTC. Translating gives CSARLAEQETQYF.

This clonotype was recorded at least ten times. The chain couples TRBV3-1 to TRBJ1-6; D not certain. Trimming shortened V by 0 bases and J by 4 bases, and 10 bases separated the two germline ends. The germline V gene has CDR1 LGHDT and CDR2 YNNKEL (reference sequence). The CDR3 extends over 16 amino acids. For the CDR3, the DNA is TGTGCCAGCAGCCAAGATGTGTCGTCGTATAATTCACCCCTCCACTTT. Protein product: CASSQDVSSYNSPLHF.

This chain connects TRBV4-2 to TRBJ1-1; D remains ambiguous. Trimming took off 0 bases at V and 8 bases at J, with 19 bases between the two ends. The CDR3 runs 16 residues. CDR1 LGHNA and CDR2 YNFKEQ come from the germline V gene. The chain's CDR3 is CASSQELGLPLLEAFF. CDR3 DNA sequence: TGTGCCAGCAGCCAAGAGTTGGGGTTACCCTTGCTCGAAGCTTTCTTT.

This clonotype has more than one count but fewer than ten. The CDR3 bases are TGTGCCAGCTCACCTACTCTTGGGTACAATGAGCAGTTCTTC. Encoded protein: CASSPTLGYNEQFF. The rearrangement links TRBV18 to TRBJ2-1, with D unresolved. The CDR3 runs 14 residues. Germline-derived CDR1 and CDR2 are KGHSH and LQKENI. V lost 3 bases to trimming and J lost 4 bases, with 10 bases between them.

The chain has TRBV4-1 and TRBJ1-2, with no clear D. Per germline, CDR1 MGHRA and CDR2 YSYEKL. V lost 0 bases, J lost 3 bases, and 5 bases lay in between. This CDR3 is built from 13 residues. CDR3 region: CASSQEGYYGYTF. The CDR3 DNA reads TGCGCCAGCAGCCAAGAGGGATACTATGGCTACACCTTC.

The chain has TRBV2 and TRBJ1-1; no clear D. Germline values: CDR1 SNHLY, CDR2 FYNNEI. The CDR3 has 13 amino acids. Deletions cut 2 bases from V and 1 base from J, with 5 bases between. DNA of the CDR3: TGTGCCAGCAGTGAACACGAGAACACTGAAGCTTTCTTT. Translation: CASSEHENTEAFF.

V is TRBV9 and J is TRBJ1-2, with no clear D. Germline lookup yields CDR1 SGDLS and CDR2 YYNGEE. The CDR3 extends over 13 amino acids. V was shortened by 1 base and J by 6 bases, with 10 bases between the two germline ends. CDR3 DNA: TGTGCCAGCAGCGTATCGGGGATCCATGGCTACACCTTC. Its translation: CASSVSGIHGYTF.

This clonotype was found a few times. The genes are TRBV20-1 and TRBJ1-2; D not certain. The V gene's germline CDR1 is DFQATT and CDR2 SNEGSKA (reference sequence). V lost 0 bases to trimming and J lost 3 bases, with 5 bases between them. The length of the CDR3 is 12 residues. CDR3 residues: CSARDSDYGYTF. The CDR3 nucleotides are TGCAGTGCTAGAGACTCCGACTATGGCTACACCTTC.

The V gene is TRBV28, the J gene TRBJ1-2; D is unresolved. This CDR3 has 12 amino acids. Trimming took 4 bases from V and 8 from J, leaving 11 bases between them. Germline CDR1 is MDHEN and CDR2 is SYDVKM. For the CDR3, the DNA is TGTGCCAGCAGTTCGGAGGTTGTGGGCTACACCTTC. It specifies CASSSEVVGYTF.

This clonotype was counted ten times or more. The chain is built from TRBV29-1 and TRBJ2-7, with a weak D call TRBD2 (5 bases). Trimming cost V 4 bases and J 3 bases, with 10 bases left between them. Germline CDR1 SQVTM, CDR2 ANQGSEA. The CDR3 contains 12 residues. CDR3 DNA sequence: TGCAGCGTTGGCCACGGGGACTACGAGCAGTACTTC. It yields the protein CSVGHGDYEQYF.

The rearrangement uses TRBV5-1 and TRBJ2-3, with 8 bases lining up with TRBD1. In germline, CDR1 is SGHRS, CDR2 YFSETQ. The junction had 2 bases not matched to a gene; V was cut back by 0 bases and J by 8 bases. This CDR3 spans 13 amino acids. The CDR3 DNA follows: TGCGCCAGCAGCTTGGCGGACAGGGTTACGCAGTATTTT. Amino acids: CASSLADRVTQYF.

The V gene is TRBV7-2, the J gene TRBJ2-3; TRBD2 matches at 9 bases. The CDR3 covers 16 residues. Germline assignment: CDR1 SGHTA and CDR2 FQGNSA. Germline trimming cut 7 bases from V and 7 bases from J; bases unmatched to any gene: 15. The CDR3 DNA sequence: TGTGCCAGCAACCCCCGGGGAGCGGGGGGTCGAAATACGCAGTATTTT. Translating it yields CASNPRGAGGRNTQYF.

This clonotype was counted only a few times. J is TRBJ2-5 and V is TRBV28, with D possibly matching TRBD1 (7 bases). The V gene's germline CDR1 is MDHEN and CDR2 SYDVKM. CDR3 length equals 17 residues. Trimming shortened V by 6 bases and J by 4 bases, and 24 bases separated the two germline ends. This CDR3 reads CASSRGAGGVVLETQYF. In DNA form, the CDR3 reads TGTGCCAGCAGCAGGGGGGCTGGGGGAGTGGTTCTAGAGACCCAGTACTTC.

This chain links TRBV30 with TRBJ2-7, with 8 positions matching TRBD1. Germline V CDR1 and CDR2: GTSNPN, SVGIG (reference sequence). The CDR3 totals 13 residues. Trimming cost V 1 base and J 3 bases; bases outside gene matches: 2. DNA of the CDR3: TGTGCCTGGAGTGCGGACAGGGTCTACGAGCAGTACTTC. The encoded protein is CAWSADRVYEQYF. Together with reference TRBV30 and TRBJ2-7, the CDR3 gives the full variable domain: SQTIHQWPATLVQPVGSPLSLECTVEGTSNPNLYWYRQAAGRGLQLLFYSVGIGQISSEVPQNLSASRPQDRQFILSSKKLLLSDSGFYLCAWSADRVYEQYFGPGTRLTVT.

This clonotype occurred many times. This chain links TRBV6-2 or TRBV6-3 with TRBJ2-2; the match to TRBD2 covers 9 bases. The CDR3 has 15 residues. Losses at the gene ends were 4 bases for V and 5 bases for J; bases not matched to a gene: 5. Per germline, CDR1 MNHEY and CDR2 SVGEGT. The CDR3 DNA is TGTGCCAGCAGTTCGGCGGGAGGGTGGACCGGGGAGCTGTTTTTT. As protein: CASSSAGGWTGELFF.

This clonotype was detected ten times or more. The CDR3 DNA is TGTGCCAGCACTGAAATAGCGGGAGGTGTCGGGGAGCTGTTTTTT. This encodes CASTEIAGGVGELFF. V is TRBV12-3 or TRBV12-4 and J is TRBJ2-2; TRBD2 matches 10 bases. J gave up 7 bases and V 7 bases, and 9 bases lay outside the gene matches. The CDR3 runs 15 residues.

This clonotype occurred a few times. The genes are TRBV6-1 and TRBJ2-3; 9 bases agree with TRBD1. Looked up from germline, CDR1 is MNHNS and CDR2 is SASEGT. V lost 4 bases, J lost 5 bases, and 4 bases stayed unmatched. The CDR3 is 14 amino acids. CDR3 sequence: CASSAGTGRDTQYF. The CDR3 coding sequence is TGTGCCAGCAGTGCCGGGACAGGGCGAGATACGCAGTATTTT.

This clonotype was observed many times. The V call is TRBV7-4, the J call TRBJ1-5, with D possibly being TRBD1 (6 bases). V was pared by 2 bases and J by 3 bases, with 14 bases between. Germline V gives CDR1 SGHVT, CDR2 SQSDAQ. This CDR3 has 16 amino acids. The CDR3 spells CASSLSCNRANQPQHF. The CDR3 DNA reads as TGTGCCAGCAGCTTAAGTTGTAACAGGGCCAATCAGCCCCAGCATTTT.

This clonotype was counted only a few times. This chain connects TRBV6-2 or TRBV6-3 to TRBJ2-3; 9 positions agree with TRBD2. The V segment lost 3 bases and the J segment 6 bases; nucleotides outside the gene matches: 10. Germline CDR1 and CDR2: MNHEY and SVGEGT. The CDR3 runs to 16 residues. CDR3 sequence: CASSYEGGRAADTQYF. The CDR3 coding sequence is TGTGCCAGCAGTTATGAAGGCGGGAGGGCCGCGGATACGCAGTATTTT.

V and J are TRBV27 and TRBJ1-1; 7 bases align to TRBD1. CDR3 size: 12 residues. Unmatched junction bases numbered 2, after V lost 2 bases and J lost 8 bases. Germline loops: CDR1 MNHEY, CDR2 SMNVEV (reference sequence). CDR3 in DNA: TGTGCCAGCAGTTTAAGGGACAGAGAAGCTTTCTTT. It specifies CASSLRDREAFF.

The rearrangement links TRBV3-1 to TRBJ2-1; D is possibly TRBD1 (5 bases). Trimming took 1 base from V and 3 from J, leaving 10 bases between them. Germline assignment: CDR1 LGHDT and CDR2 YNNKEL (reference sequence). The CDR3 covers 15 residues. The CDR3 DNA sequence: TGTGCCAGCAGCCAAGCCAGGGATCGCTACAATGAGCAGTTCTTC. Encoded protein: CASSQARDRYNEQFF.

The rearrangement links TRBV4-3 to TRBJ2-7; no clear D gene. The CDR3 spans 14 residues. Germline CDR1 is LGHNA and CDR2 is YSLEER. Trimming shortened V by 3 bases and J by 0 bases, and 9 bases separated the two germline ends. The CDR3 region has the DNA TGCGCCAGCAGCCATCAACGGGCCTCCTACGAGCAGTACTTC. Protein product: CASSHQRASYEQYF.

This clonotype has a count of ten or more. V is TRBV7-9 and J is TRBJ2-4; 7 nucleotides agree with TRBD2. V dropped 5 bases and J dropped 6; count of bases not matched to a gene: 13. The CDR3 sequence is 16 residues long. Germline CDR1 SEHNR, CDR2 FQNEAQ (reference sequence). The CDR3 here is CASSPPVGGRVNIQYF. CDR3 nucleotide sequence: TGTGCCAGCAGCCCCCCCGTGGGAGGGCGGGTAAACATTCAGTACTTC. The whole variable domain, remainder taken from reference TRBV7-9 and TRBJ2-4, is DTGVSQNPRHKITKRGQNVTFRCDPISEHNRLYWYRQTLGQGPEFLTYFQNEAQLEKSRLLSDRFSAERPKGSFSTLEIQRTEQGDSAMYLCASSPPVGGRVNIQYFGAGTRLSVL.

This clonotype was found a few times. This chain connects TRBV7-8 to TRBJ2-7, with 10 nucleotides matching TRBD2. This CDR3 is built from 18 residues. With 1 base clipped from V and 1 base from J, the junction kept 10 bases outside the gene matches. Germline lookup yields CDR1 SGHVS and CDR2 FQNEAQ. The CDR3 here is CASSLEPAELAGSYEQYF. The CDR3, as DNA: TGTGCCAGCAGCTTAGAGCCAGCGGAACTAGCGGGGTCCTACGAGCAGTACTTC.

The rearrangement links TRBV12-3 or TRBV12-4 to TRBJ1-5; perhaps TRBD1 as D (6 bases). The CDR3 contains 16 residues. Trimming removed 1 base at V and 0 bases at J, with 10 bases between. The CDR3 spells CASSLGGPYSNQPQHF. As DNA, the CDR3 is TGTGCCAGCAGTTTAGGGGGGCCCTATAGCAATCAGCCCCAGCATTTT.